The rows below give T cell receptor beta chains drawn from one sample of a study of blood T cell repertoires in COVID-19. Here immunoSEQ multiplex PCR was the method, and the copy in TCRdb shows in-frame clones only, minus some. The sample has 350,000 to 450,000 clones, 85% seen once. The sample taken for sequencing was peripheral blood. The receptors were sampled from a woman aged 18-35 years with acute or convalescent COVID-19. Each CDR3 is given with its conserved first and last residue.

CDR3 protein: CASSWGQNEKLFF; CDR3 length: 13; V gene: TRBV7-9
CDR3 protein: CASSFEKNIYSNQPQHF; CDR3 length: 17; V gene: TRBV5-1
CDR3 protein: CASSYRSSGRDEQYF; CDR3 length: 15; V gene: TRBV6-5
CDR3 protein: CASSQTPLPGTGGKIWVDEQYF; CDR3 length: 22; V gene: TRBV4-1
CDR3 protein: CASSTTGGRSNQPQHF; CDR3 length: 16; V gene: TRBV5-5
CDR3 protein: CATRQGGEQFF; CDR3 length: 11; V gene: TRBV5-1
CDR3 protein: CASSSPGGGAFF; CDR3 length: 12; V gene: TRBV5-1
CDR3 protein: CATSASWGDRGEGVEQFF; CDR3 length: 18; V gene: TRBV24-1
CDR3 protein: CASSLKTGNSEAFF; CDR3 length: 14; V gene: TRBV7-3
CDR3 protein: CATSAGRSYEQYF; CDR3 length: 13; V gene: TRBV19
CDR3 protein: CASKGVHEQFF; CDR3 length: 11; V gene: TRBV28
CDR3 protein: CASSRMEGNEQYF; CDR3 length: 13; V gene: TRBV5-1
CDR3 protein: CASSDAGQGGDGELFF; CDR3 length: 16; V gene: TRBV5-1
CDR3 protein: CASSQEREGVRYF; CDR3 length: 13; V gene: TRBV4-1
CDR3 protein: CASSRDKLETQYF; CDR3 length: 13; V gene: TRBV12-3/TRBV12-4
CDR3 protein: CASSQDQQGKLEAFF; CDR3 length: 15; V gene: TRBV3-1/TRBV3-2
CDR3 protein: CASTQGWTGELFF; CDR3 length: 13; V gene: TRBV6-5
CDR3 protein: CASSSGGSSTDTQYF; CDR3 length: 15; V gene: TRBV5-8
CDR3 protein: CASTDGQGQGKLFF; CDR3 length: 14; V gene: TRBV6-5
CDR3 protein: CASSSSGLAFF; CDR3 length: 11; V gene: TRBV7-9
CDR3 protein: CASSLKSYYGYTF; CDR3 length: 13; V gene: TRBV28
CDR3 protein: CASSVSPTENYGYTF; CDR3 length: 15; V gene: TRBV9
CDR3 protein: CASSIRVHSGNTIYF; CDR3 length: 15; V gene: TRBV6-5
CDR3 protein: CASSLSGTRVGDTQYF; CDR3 length: 16; V gene: TRBV5-1
CDR3 protein: CATSDAGLAGLDEQFF; CDR3 length: 16; V gene: TRBV24-1
CDR3 protein: CASSLSGRVVSPLHF; CDR3 length: 15; V gene: TRBV27
CDR3 protein: CASKKPPGGTDTQYF; CDR3 length: 15; V gene: TRBV6-6
CDR3 protein: CSVTRRRAPTTNEKLFF; CDR3 length: 17; V gene: TRBV29-1
CDR3 protein: CACRGGASTGELFF; CDR3 length: 14; V gene: TRBV30